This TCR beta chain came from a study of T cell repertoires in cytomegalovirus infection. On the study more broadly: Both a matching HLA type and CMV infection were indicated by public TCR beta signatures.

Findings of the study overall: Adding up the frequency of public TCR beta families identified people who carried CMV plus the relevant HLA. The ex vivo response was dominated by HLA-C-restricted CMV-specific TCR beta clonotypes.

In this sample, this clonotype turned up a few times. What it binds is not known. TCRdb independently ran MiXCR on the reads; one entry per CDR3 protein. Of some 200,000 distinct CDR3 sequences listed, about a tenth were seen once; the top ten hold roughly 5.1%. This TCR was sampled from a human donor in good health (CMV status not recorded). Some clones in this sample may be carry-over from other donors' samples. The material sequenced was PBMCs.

CDR3 bases: TGTGCCAGTAGTATCGTCGGACACAGCTCTTCACCCCTCCACTTT. This translates into CASSIVGHSSSPLHF. The chain is built from TRBV19 and TRBJ1-6, with a weak D call TRBD1 (5 bases). V shed 3 bases and J shed 9 bases, with 15 bases lying between them. The CDR3 runs to 15 residues. Germline-derived CDR1 and CDR2 are LNHDA and SQIVND (reference sequence).